This TCR beta chain stems from a study of T cell responses to AZD1222 COVID-19 vaccine. Regarding the study as a whole: Baseline antibody screening turned up just 6 or 7 seropositive AZD1222 recipients. The breadth and depth of Spike-specific TCRs increased once two AZD1222 doses had been given.

The method was immunoSEQ multiplex PCR; TCRdb's version includes in-frame clones alone and lacks a portion of them. The table includes about 170,000 clones, around nine tenths detected once. Germline assignment: CDR1 LGHNA and CDR2 YSLEER. With 1 base clipped from V and 7 bases from J, the junction kept 6 bases outside the gene matches. This CDR3 has 16 residues. Turning to this clone: The antigen is undetermined.

The chain links TRBV4-3 to TRBJ1-6, with TRBD1 matching over 8 bases. This TCR derives from an adult in good health. Sequencing was performed on peripheral blood, taken on day 0 of AZD1222 vaccination. The CDR3 nucleotides are TGCGCCAGCAGCCAAGGGGCAGGGGGCAGGAATTCACCCCTCCACTTT. As protein: CASSQGAGGRNSPLHF.